This TCR beta chain stems from a study of T cells after posttransplantation cyclophosphamide. Findings and caveats of the study: Later post-transplant blood repertoires were often dominated by donor CD8+ memory clones.

TCRdb's copy holds only in-frame clones and misses some; the assay was immunoSEQ multiplex PCR. Of about 24,000 clones in the sample, more than 75% were seen once. Details on this clone: Antigen specificity is unknown.

The TCR sequence derives from a woman aged 60-75 years with a blood cancer, CMV-positive, and with a related stem cell donor. Sequencing used PBMCs.

CDR3: CASSLAGGENTQYF. The CDR3 region has the DNA TGTGCCAGCAGCTTAGCGGGAGGGGAGAATACGCAGTATTTT. The J gene is TRBJ2-3, the V gene TRBV11-2; 8 bases line up with TRBD2. This CDR3 has 14 amino acids. Looked up from germline, CDR1 is SGHAT and CDR2 is FQNNGV. V shed 1 base, J shed 7 bases, and the junction held 4 bases outside the gene matches.